These T cell receptor beta chains were read from a single sample in a study of cytomegalovirus exposure and HLA in healthy donors. Measured with immunoSEQ multiplex PCR; TCRdb has only the in-frame clones, and not every one. Among about 190,000 clones listed, approximately 12% were seen once. Source material: PBMCs. Receptor source: a man between 50 and 59 years old in good health and CMV-seropositive. Both conserved end residues are part of each CDR3. Each record gives: V gene, J gene, D gene, clone size, CDR3 protein, CDR3 DNA. The D gene is left open where the match is weak. Size is omitted from some rows. Given values are once, few, many or a class for expanded clones.

TRBV7-2,TRBJ1-2,TRBD1,.,CASSLWDRVGYTF,TGTGCCAGCAGCTTATGGGACAGGGTCGGCTACACCTTC
TRBV7-9,TRBJ2-2,.,.,CASSLVAVGNTGELFF,TGTGCCAGCAGCTTAGTAGCGGTCGGGAACACCGGGGAGCTGTTTTTT
TRBV7-8,TRBJ2-5,TRBD2,few,CASSSLAGGRETQYF,TGTGCCAGCAGCTCACTAGCGGGGGGGCGAGAGACCCAGTACTTC
TRBV19,TRBJ1-4,.,.,CASSLARWRGARTNEKLFF,TGTGCCAGTTCCCTCGCTCGGTGGCGGGGGGCGAGGACTAATGAAAAACTGTTTTTT
TRBV4-3,TRBJ2-1,.,few,CASSQEVGDSWFQFF,TGCGCCAGCAGCCAAGAGGTCGGGGACTCCTGGTTTCAGTTCTTC
TRBV18,TRBJ2-7,.,.,CASSPRGRLMYF,TGTGCCAGCTCACCACGCGGCAGATTAATGTACTTC
TRBV7-2,TRBJ2-5,TRBD2,few,CASSSNGLAGDLFQETQYF,TGTGCCAGCAGCTCTAATGGACTAGCGGGGGACCTTTTCCAAGAGACCCAGTACTTC
TRBV2,TRBJ2-7,TRBD1,few,CASRETGPPYEQYF,TGTGCCAGCAGGGAGACAGGGCCCCCCTACGAGCAGTACTTC
TRBV5-4,TRBJ1-2,.,.,CASSLRVEGGYTF,TGTGCCAGCAGCTTGAGGGTGGAGGGTGGCTACACCTTC
TRBV15,TRBJ1-1,.,few,CATSRDGRVGPEAFF,TGTGCCACCAGCAGAGATGGCAGGGTGGGCCCTGAAGCTTTCTTT
TRBV7-9,TRBJ2-5,TRBD1,few,CASSVYLLAGGAETQYF,TGTGCCAGCAGCGTTTACCTTTTGGCAGGGGGCGCGGAGACCCAGTACTTC
TRBV9,TRBJ2-1,TRBD2,.,CASSVGGTSGGSSYNEQFF,TGTGCCAGCAGCGTAGGGGGGACTAGCGGGGGGAGCTCCTACAATGAGCAGTTCTTC
TRBV27,TRBJ1-5,.,few,CASGNLGGLAGNQPQHF,TGTGCCAGCGGAAACTTGGGGGGCCTAGCGGGGAATCAGCCCCAGCATTTT
TRBV6-6,TRBJ1-1,.,.,CASSFQGGTEAFF,TGTGCCAGCAGTTTTCAGGGTGGGACTGAAGCTTTCTTT
TRBV13,TRBJ2-5,TRBD2,.,CASSSKLAGGPETQYF,TGTGCCAGCAGCTCCAAACTAGCGGGGGGGCCGGAGACCCAGTACTTC
TRBV6-1,TRBJ2-1,TRBD2,few,CASAPLAGGQNEQFF,TGTGCCAGCGCACCACTAGCGGGGGGACAAAATGAGCAGTTCTTC
TRBV27,TRBJ2-4,.,few,CASSPYIQYF,TGTGCCAGCAGTCCTTATATTCAGTACTTC
TRBV18,TRBJ1-1,TRBD1,.,CASSRDRGGTEAFF,TGTGCCAGCTCACGGGACAGGGGAGGCACTGAAGCTTTCTTT
TRBV5-1,TRBJ2-7,TRBD1,few,CASSLTPGQGNYEQYF,TGCGCCAGCAGTTTGACTCCGGGACAGGGAAACTACGAGCAGTACTTC
TRBV6-1,TRBJ1-1,TRBD1,.,CASRATGKDTEAFF,TGTGCCAGCAGAGCGACAGGGAAAGACACTGAAGCTTTCTTT
TRBV5-1,TRBJ1-4,.,.,CASSLRGSTNEKLFF,TGCGCCAGCAGCTTGAGGGGATCAACTAATGAAAAACTGTTTTTT
TRBV10-3,TRBJ1-5,.,few,CAISNRDQPQHF,TGTGCCATCAGCAACAGGGACCAGCCCCAGCATTTT
TRBV27,TRBJ1-1,.,few,CASSLEGVGMRTEAFF,TGTGCCAGCAGTTTAGAGGGAGTGGGGATGCGGACTGAAGCTTTCTTT
TRBV6-5,TRBJ1-2,.,few,CASTRGDYGYTF,TGTGCCAGCACCAGGGGTGACTATGGCTACACCTTC
TRBV14,TRBJ1-1,.,.,CASSRIGQPNTEAFF,TGTGCCAGCAGCCGGATAGGACAGCCGAACACTGAAGCTTTCTTT
TRBV9,TRBJ1-6,TRBD1,.,CASSAGTGGYNSPLHF,TGTGCCAGCAGCGCCGGGACAGGGGGTTACAATTCACCCCTCCACTTT
TRBV7-8,TRBJ1-5,TRBD1,.,CASSLDRTNQPQHF,TGTGCCAGCAGCTTGGACAGGACCAATCAGCCCCAGCATTTT
TRBV19,TRBJ1-2,.,few,CASSISRDSWDYGYTF,TGTGCCAGTAGTATTTCGAGGGATAGTTGGGACTATGGCTACACCTTC
TRBV9,TRBJ1-4,.,.,CASSESPTDYNEKLFF,TGTGCCAGCAGCGAGTCGCCGACGGACTATAATGAAAAACTGTTTTTT
TRBV4-3,TRBJ1-1,.,few,CASSQDPGGSYNTEAFF,TGCGCCAGCAGCCAAGATCCGGGGGGGAGCTATAACACTGAAGCTTTCTTT
TRBV28,TRBJ1-2,TRBD1,few,CASSPGQGTHYGYTF,TGTGCCAGCAGCCCCGGACAGGGAACCCACTATGGCTACACCTTC
TRBV10-3,TRBJ1-2,.,few,CAISENQGTYGYTF,TGTGCCATCAGTGAAAATCAGGGCACCTATGGCTACACCTTC
TRBV5-4,TRBJ1-1,.,few,CASSPTGYTEAFF,TGTGCCAGCAGCCCCACAGGGTACACTGAAGCTTTCTTT
TRBV7-7,TRBJ2-7,TRBD1,few,CASSLPFGQGVLEQYF,TGTGCTAGCAGCTTACCCTTTGGACAGGGCGTTCTCGAGCAGTACTTC
TRBV4-2,TRBJ2-2,TRBD2,.,CASSQDTSGGLLAGELFF,TGTGCCAGCAGCCAAGATACCAGCGGGGGCCTCCTGGCCGGGGAGCTGTTTTTT
TRBV4-3,TRBJ1-1,.,.,CASSQEASVRTEAFF,TGCGCCAGCAGCCAAGAAGCGTCGGTAAGGACTGAAGCTTTCTTT
TRBV7-7,TRBJ2-2,TRBD2,.,CASSYLGGATTGELFF,TGTGCTAGCAGCTACCTCGGGGGGGCTACCACCGGGGAGCTGTTTTTT
TRBV9,TRBJ2-3,TRBD2,.,CASSPRDYQPLDTQYF,TGTGCCAGCAGCCCCCGGGACTACCAACCGTTGGATACGCAGTATTTT
TRBV28,TRBJ1-2,TRBD1,few,CASSLRTGTYGYTF,TGTGCCAGCAGTTTGAGGACAGGGACCTATGGCTACACCTTC
TRBV9,TRBJ1-6,.,.,CASSVQSNSPLHF,TGTGCCAGCAGCGTACAGTCCAATTCACCCCTCCACTTT
TRBV28,TRBJ1-1,TRBD1,few,CASSPPRQGNTEAFF,TGTGCCAGCAGTCCTCCCAGACAGGGGAACACTGAAGCTTTCTTT
TRBV4-2,TRBJ1-1,.,few,CASSFGTSNTEAFF,TGTGCCAGCAGCTTCGGGACATCGAACACTGAAGCTTTCTTT
TRBV9,TRBJ2-7,TRBD1,.,CASSVGAGGNYEQYF,TGTGCCAGCAGCGTAGGGGCAGGGGGCAACTACGAGCAGTACTTC
TRBV7-9,TRBJ2-2,TRBD1,.,CASRPHSRTGKPGELFF,TGTGCCAGCAGACCCCATTCGAGGACAGGGAAACCCGGGGAGCTGTTTTTT